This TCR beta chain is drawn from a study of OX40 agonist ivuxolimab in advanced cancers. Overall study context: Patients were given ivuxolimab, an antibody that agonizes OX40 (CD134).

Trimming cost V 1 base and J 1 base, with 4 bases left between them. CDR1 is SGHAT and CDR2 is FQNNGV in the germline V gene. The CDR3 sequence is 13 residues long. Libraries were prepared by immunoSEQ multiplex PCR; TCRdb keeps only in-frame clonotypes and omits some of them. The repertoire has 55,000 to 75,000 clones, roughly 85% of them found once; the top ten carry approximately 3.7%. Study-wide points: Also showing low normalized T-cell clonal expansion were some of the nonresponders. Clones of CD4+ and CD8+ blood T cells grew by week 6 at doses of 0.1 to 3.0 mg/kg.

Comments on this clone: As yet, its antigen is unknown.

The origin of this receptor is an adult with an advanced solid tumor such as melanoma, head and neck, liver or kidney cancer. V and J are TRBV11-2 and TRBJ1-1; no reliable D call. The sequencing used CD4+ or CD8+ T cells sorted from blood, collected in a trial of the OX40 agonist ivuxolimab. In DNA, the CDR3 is TGTGCCAGCAGCTTAGGGGAGAACACTGAAGCTTTCTTT. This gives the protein CASSLGENTEAFF.